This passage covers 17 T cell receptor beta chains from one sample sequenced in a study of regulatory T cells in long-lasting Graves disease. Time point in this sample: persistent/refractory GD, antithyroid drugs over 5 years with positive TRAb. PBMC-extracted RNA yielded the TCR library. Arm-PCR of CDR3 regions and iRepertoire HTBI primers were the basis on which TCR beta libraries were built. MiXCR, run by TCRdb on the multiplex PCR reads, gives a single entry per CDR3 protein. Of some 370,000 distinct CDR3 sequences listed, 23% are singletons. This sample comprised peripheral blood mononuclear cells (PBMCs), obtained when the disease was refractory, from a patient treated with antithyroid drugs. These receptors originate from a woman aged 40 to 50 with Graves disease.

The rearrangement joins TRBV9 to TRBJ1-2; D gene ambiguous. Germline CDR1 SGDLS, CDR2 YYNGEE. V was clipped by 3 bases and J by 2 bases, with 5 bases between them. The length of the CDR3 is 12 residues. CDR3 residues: CASSENNYGYTF. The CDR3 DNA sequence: TGTGCCAGCAGCGAAAACAACTATGGCTACACCTTC.

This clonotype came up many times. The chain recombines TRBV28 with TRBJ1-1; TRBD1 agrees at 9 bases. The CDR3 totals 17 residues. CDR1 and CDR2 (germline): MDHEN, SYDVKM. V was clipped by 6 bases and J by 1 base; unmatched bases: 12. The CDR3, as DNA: TGTGCCAGCAGCCAGGGGACAGGGTGGTTGGAGAACACTGAAGCTTTCTTT. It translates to CASSQGTGWLENTEAFF.

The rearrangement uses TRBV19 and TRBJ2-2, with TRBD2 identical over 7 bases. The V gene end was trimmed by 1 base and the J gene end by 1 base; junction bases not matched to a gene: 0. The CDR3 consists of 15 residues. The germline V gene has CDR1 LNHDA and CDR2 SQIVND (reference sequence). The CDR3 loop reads CASSIAGGNTGELFF. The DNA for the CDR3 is TGTGCCAGTAGTATAGCGGGAGGGAACACCGGGGAGCTGTTTTTT.

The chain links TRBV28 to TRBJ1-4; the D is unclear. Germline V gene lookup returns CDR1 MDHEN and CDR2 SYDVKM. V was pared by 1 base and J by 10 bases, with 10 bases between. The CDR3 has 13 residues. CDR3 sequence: CASSLSQARKLFF. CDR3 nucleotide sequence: TGTGCCAGCAGTTTATCCCAGGCGCGAAAACTGTTTTTT.

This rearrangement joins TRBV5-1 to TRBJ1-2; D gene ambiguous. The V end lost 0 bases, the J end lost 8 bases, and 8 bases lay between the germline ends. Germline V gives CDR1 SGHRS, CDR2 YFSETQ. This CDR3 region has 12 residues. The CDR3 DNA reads TGCGCCAGCAGCTTGGGGGCCGGCGGCTACACCTTC. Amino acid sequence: CASSLGAGGYTF.

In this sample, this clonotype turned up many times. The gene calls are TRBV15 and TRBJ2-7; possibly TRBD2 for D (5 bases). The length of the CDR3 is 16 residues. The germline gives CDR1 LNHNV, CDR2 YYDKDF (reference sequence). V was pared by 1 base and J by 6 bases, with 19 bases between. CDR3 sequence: CATSRGRGPPWPEQYF. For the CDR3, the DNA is TGTGCCACCAGCAGAGGCCGAGGGCCTCCGTGGCCCGAGCAGTACTTC. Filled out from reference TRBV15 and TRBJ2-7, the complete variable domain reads DAMVIQNPRYQVTQFGKPVTLSCSQTLNHNVMYWYQQKSSQAPKLLFHYYDKDFNNEADTPDNFQSRRPNTSFCFLDIRSPGLGDTAMYLCATSRGRGPPWPEQYFGPGTRLTVT.

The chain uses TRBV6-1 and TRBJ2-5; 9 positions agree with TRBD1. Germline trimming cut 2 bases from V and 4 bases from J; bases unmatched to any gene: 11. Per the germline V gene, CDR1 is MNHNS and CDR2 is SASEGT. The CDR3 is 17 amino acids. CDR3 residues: CASSETSTGTGRETQYF. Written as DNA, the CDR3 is TGTGCCAGCAGTGAAACCTCCACCGGGACAGGGAGAGAGACCCAGTACTTC.

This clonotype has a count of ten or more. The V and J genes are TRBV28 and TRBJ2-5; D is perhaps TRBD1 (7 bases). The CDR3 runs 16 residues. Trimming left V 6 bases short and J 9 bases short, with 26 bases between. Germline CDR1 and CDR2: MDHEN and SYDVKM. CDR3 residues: CASSRRGGTVWEAQYF. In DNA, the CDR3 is TGTGCCAGCAGCCGCCGGGGCGGGACAGTATGGGAGGCCCAGTACTTC.

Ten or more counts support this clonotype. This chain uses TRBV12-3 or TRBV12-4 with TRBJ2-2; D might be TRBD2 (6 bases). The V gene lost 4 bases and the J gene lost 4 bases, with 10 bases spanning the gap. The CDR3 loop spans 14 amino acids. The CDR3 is CASSSGTLTGELFF. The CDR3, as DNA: TGTGCCAGCAGTTCAGGGACTCTCACCGGGGAGCTGTTTTTT.

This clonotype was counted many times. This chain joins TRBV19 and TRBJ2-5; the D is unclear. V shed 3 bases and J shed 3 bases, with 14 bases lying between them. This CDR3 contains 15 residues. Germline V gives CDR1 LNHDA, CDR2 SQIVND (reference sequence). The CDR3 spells CASSITPGRKETQYF. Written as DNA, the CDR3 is TGTGCCAGTAGTATTACTCCGGGTCGGAAAGAGACCCAGTACTTC.

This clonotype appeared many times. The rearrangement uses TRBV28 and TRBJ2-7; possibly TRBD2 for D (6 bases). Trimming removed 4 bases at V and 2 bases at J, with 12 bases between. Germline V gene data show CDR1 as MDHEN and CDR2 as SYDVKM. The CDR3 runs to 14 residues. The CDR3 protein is CASSSWTTTYEQYF. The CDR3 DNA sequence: TGTGCCAGCAGTTCATGGACTACAACCTACGAGCAGTACTTC.

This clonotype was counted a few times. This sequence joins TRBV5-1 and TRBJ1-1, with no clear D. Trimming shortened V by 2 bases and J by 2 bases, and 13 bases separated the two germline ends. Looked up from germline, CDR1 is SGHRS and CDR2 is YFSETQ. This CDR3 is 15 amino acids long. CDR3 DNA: TGCGCCAGCAGCTTACACGATATATTAAACACTGAAGCTTTCTTT. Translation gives CASSLHDILNTEAFF.

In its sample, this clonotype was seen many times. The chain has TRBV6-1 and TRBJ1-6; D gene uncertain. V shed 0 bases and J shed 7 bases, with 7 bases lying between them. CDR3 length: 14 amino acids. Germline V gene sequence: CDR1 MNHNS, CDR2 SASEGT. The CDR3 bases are TGTGCCAGCAGTGAAGCGGCAGCAAATTCACCCCTCCACTTT. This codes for CASSEAAANSPLHF.

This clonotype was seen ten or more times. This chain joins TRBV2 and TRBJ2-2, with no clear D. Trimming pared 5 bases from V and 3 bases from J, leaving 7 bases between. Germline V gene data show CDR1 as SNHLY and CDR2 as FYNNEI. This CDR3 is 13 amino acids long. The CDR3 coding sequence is TGTGCCAGCAGTTGGCAGCACACCGGGGAGCTGTTTTTT. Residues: CASSWQHTGELFF.

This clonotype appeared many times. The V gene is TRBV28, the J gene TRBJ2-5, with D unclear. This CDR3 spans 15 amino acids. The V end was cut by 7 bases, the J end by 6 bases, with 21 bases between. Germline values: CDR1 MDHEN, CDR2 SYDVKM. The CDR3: CASKSVAGRWQTQYF. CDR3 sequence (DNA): TGTGCCAGCAAATCAGTCGCAGGCAGATGGCAGACCCAGTACTTC. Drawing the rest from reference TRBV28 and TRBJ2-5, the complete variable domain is DVKVTQSSRYLVKRTGEKVFLECVQDMDHENMFWYRQDPGLGLRLIYFSYDVKMKEKGDIPEGYSVSREKKERFSLILESASTNQTSMYLCASKSVAGRWQTQYFGPGTRLLVL.

The CDR3 DNA is TGCAGTGCGCTCCGGGACAAGTACGAGCAGTACTTC. It codes for CSALRDKYEQYF. The chain recombines TRBV20-1 with TRBJ2-7, with D maybe TRBD1 (6 bases). V was cut by 6 bases and J by 4 bases, with 13 bases left in between. CDR1 is DFQATT, CDR2 SNEGSKA, per germline (reference sequence). This CDR3 spans 12 amino acids.

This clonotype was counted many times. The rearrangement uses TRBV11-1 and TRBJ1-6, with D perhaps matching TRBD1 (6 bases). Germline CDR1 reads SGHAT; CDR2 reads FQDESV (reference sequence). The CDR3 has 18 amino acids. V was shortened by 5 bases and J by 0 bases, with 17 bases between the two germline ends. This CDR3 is CASSPHRTVDSYNSPLHF. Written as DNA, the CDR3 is TGTGCCAGCAGCCCACATCGGACAGTGGACTCCTATAATTCACCCCTCCACTTT.